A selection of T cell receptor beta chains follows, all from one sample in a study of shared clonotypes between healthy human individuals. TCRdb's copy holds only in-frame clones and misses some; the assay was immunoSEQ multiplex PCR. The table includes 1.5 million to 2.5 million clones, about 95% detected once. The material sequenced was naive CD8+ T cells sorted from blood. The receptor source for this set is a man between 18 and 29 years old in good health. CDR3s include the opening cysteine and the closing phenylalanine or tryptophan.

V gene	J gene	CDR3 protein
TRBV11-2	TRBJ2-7	CASSLGQGASYEQYF
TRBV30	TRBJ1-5	CAWSVGDGINQPQHF
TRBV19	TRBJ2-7	CASSYGQGAYEQYF
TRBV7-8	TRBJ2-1	CASSSQGGEQFF
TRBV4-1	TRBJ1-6	CASSPGTGVASPLHF
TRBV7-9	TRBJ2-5	CASSSYVGQEETQYF
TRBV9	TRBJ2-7	CASSVGGGFYEQYF
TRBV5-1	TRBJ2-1	CASSLPPFPRVRGEQFF
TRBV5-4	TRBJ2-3	CASSWDDYTDTQYF
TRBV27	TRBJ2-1	CASSLRGPYNEQFF
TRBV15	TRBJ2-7	CATSSRDRTPEQYF
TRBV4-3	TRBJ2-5	CASSQGWGSGSEETQYF
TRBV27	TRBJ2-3	CASSLSAGAGDTQYF
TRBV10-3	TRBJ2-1	CAISESKREMNEQFF
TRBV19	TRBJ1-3	CASSDHSGNTIYF
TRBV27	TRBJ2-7	CASSFQGPYEQYF